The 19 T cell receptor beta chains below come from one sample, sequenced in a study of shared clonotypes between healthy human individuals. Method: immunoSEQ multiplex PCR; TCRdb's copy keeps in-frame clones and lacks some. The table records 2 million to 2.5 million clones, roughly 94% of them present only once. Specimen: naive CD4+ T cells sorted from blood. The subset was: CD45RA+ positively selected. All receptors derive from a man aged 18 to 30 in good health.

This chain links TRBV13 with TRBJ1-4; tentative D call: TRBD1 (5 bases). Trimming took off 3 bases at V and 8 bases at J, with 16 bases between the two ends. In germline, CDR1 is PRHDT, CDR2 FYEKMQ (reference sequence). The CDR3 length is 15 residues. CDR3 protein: CASSLGEGRQEKLFF. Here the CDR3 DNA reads TGTGCCAGCAGCTTGGGGGAGGGGCGGCAGGAAAAACTGTTTTTT.

CDR3 sequence reads: CASGQGLATGELFF. For the CDR3, the DNA is TGCGCCAGCGGACAGGGCCTAGCCACCGGGGAGCTGTTTTTT. This chain joins TRBV10-2 and TRBJ2-2, with TRBD1 matching over 8 bases. Per the germline V gene, CDR1 is WSHSY and CDR2 is SAAADI. This CDR3 is built from 14 residues. Trimming removed 8 bases from V and 4 bases from J; junction bases left unmatched: 6.

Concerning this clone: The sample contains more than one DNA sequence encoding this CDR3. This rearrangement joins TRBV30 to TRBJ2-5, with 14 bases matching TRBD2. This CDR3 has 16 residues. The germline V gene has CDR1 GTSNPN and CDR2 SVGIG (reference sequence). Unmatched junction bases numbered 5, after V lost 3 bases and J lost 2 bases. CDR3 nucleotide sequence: TGTGCCTGGAGCCGCGGACTAGCGGGAGGTCAAGAGACCCAGTACTTC. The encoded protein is CAWSRGLAGGQETQYF.

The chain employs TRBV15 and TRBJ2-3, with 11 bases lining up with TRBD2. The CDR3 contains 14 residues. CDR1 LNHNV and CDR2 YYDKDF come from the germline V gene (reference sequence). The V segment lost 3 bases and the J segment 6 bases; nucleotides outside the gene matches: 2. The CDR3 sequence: CATSSPSGRDTQYF. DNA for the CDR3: TGTGCCACCAGCAGTCCTAGCGGGAGGGATACGCAGTATTTT.

The CDR3 nucleotides read TGCGCCAGCAGCTTGGCGGGGACAGCCTCTACCTACGAGCAGTACTTC. It is translated as CASSLAGTASTYEQYF. The chain links TRBV5-1 to TRBJ2-7; 7 bases are shared with TRBD1. This CDR3 has 16 residues. The V segment lost 0 bases and the J segment 2 bases; nucleotides outside the gene matches: 8. From germline, CDR1 is SGHRS and CDR2 YFSETQ.

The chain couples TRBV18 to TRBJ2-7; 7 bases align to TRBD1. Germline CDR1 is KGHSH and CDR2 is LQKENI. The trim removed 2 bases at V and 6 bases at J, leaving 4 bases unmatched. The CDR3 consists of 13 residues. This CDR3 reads CASSPDREVEQYF. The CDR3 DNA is TGTGCCAGCTCACCAGACAGGGAAGTCGAGCAGTACTTC.

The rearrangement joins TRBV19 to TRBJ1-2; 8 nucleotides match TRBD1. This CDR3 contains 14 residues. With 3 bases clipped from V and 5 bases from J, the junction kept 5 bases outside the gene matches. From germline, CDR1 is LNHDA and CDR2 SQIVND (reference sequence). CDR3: CASSIQGAGYGYTF. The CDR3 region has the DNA TGTGCCAGTAGTATCCAGGGGGCGGGATATGGCTACACCTTC.

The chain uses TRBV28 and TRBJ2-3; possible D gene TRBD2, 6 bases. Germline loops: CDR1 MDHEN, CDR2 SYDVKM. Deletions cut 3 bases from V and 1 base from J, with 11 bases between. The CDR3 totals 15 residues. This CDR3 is CASSLAGIGTDTQYF. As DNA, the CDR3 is TGTGCCAGCAGTTTGGCGGGGATCGGCACAGATACGCAGTATTTT.

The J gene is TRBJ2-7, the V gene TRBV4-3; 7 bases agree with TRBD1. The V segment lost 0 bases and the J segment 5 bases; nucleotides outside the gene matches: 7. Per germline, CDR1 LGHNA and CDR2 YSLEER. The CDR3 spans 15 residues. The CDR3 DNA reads TGCGCCAGCAGCCAAGAAATTACAGGGGCCCACGAGCAGTACTTC. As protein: CASSQEITGAHEQYF.

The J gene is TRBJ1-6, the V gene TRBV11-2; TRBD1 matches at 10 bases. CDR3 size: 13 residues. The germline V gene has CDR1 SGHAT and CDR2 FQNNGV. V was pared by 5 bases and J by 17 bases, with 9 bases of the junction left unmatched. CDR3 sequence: CASSQPWTGGVHF. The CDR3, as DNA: TGTGCCAGCAGCCAACCTTGGACAGGGGGGGTCCACTTT.

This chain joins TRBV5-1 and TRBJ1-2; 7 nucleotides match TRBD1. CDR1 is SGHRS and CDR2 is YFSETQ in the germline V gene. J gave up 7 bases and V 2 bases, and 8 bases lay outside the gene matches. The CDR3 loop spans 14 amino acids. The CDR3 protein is CASSFTGADGGYTF. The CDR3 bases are TGCGCCAGCAGCTTTACAGGGGCGGACGGTGGCTACACCTTC.

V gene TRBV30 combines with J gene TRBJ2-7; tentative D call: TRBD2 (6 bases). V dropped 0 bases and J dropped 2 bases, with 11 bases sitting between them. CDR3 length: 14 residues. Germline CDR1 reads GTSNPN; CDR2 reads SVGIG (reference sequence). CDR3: CAWSVGGVPYEQYF. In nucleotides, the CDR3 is TGTGCCTGGAGTGTAGGAGGGGTCCCCTACGAGCAGTACTTC.

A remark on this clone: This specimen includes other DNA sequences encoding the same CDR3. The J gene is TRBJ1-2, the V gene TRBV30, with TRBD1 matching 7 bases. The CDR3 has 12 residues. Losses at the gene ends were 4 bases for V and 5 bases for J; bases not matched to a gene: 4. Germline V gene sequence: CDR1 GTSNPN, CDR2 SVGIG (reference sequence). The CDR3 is CAWTGTAYGYTF. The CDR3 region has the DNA TGTGCCTGGACCGGGACAGCATATGGCTACACCTTC.

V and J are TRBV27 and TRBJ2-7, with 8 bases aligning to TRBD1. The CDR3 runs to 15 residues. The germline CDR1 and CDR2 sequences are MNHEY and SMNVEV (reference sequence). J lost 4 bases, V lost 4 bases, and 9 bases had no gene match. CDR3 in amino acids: CASSSNRQGPYEQYF. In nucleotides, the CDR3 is TGTGCCAGCAGTTCAAATCGACAGGGGCCGTACGAGCAGTACTTC.

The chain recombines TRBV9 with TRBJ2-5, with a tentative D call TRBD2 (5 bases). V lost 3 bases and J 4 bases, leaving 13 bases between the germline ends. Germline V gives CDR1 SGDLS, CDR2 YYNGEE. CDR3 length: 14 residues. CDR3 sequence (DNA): TGTGCCAGCAGCGACCTACGGGGAAGAGAGACCCAGTACTTC. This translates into CASSDLRGRETQYF.

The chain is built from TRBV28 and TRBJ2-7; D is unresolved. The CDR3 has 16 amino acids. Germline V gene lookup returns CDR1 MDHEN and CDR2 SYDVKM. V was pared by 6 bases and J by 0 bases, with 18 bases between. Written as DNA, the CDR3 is TGTGCCAGCAGCTACGCGGCTTCTAACCCCTCCTACGAGCAGTACTTC. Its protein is CASSYAASNPSYEQYF.

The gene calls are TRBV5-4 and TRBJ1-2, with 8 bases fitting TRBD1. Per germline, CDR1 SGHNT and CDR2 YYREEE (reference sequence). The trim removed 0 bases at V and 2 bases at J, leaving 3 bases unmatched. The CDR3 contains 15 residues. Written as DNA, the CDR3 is TGTGCCAGCAGCTTGGACAGGGGGAGGAACTATGGCTACACCTTC. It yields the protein CASSLDRGRNYGYTF.

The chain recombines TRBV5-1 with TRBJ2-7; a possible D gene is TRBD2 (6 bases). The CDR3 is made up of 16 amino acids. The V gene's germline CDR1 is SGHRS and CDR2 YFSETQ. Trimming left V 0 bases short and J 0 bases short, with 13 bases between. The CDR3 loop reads CASSLGPGAGSYEQYF. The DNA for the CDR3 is TGCGCCAGCAGCTTGGGGCCGGGAGCCGGCTCCTACGAGCAGTACTTC.

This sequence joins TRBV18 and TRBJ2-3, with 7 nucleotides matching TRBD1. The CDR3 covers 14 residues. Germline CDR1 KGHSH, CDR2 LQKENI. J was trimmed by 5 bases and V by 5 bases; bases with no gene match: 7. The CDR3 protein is CASSTTGRGDTQYF. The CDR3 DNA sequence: TGTGCCAGCTCAACGACAGGGAGAGGAGATACGCAGTATTTT. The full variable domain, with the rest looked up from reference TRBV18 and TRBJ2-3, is NAGVMQNPRHLVRRRGQEARLRCSPMKGHSHVYWYRQLPEEGLKFMVYLQKENIIDESGMPKERFSAEFPKEGPSILRIQQVVRGDSAAYFCASSTTGRGDTQYFGPGTRLTVL.